A selection of T cell receptor beta chains follows, all from one sample in a study of blood T cells in healthy people across ages. TCRdb re-called the 5' RACE reads through MiXCR, storing one row per CDR3 protein. This sample has about 970,000 distinct CDR3 sequences, with 45% to 60% found just once. The sequenced sample was blood. The source of these receptors is a woman aged 55-75 years in good health. The CDR3 runs from the conserved cysteine through the conserved F or W. A D gene is named only where the DNA matches it firmly. Some rows have no size entry. The others give once, few or many, or a class for an expanded clone.

D gene	CDR3 length	V gene	clone size	J gene	CDR3 protein	CDR3 DNA
-	13	TRBV4-1	-	TRBJ2-1	CASSQRFYNEQFF	TGCGCCAGCAGCCAAAGATTTTACAATGAGCAGTTCTTC
-	12	TRBV27	-	TRBJ2-7	CASSMFRGEQYF	TGTGCCAGCAGTATGTTCCGGGGCGAGCAGTACTTC
-	13	TRBV14	-	TRBJ1-2	CASSQDVDYGYTF	TGTGCCAGCAGCCAAGATGTCGACTATGGCTACACCTTC
TRBD2	17	TRBV4-2	-	TRBJ2-5	CASSQEALAGDLETQYF	TGTGCCAGCAGCCAAGAGGCCCTAGCGGGAGATCTGGAGACCCAGTACTTC
TRBD2	17	TRBV5-1	-	TRBJ2-1	CASSFPSGSSRYKEQFF	TGCGCCAGCAGCTTCCCTAGCGGGAGCAGTCGGTACAAGGAGCAGTTCTTC
-	15	TRBV5-1	-	TRBJ2-1	CASSLDSAKWYEQFF	TGCGCCAGCAGCTTGGATAGCGCGAAATGGTATGAGCAGTTCTTC
TRBD1	16	TRBV7-2	-	TRBJ2-7	CASSLARGRTGGIMYF	TGTGCCAGCAGCTTAGCGAGGGGGAGGACAGGGGGGATAATGTACTTC
-	15	TRBV4-2	-	TRBJ1-4	CASTKDGATNEKLFF	TGTGCCAGCACTAAGGACGGTGCAACTAATGAAAAACTGTTTTTT
-	13	TRBV24-1	-	TRBJ2-1	CATSQPPYNEQFF	TGTGCCACCAGCCAGCCGCCCTACAATGAGCAGTTCTTC
-	12	TRBV28	-	TRBJ2-7	CASTTGLWEQYF	TGTGCCAGCACCACAGGGTTGTGGGAGCAGTACTTC
-	16	TRBV5-1	-	TRBJ2-6	CASSRLTSAGANVLTF	TGCGCCAGCAGCCGGCTCACTTCGGCCGGGGCCAACGTCCTGACTTTC
TRBD2	15	TRBV6-1	-	TRBJ2-5	CASSEGWGGQETQYF	TGTGCCAGCAGTGAAGGTTGGGGGGGGCAAGAGACCCAGTACTTC
TRBD2	16	TRBV7-9	-	TRBJ2-7	CASKGPGTSSYNEQYF	TGTGCCAGCAAGGGCCCAGGGACTAGTAGTTACAATGAGCAGTACTTC
-	16	TRBV27	-	TRBJ1-6	CASSFTAASYNSPLHF	TGTGCCAGCAGTTTTACGGCAGCAAGCTATAATTCACCCCTCCACTTT
TRBD1	16	TRBV10-3	-	TRBJ2-7	CAISEMVSGGRDEQYF	TGTGCCATCAGTGAAATGGTGTCAGGGGGCAGGGACGAGCAGTACTTC
TRBD1	15	TRBV6-6	-	TRBJ2-1	CASSIPRTGQETQFF	TGTGCCAGCAGTATACCGCGGACAGGGCAAGAGACCCAGTTCTTC
-	14	TRBV27	-	TRBJ2-7	CASSIQGGAYEQYF	TGTGCCAGCAGTATCCAGGGGGGTGCCTACGAGCAGTACTTC
-	16	TRBV7-9	-	TRBJ2-6	CASSYPRGTGANVLTF	TGTGCCAGCAGCTATCCTAGGGGTACTGGGGCCAACGTCCTGACTTTC
TRBD2	15	TRBV7-3	few	TRBJ2-7	CASSPSGMSSYEQYF	TGTGCCAGCAGCCCTAGCGGGATGAGCTCCTACGAGCAGTACTTC
TRBD2	16	TRBV12-3/TRBV12-4	-	TRBJ2-1	CASSPGLAGTYNEQFF	TGTGCCAGCAGCCCGGGACTAGCGGGGACGTACAATGAGCAGTTCTTC
TRBD2	18	TRBV5-1	-	TRBJ2-3	CASSLLTGLAGGPDTQYF	TGCGCCAGCAGCTTGCTCACGGGACTAGCGGGAGGGCCAGATACGCAGTATTTT
TRBD2	13	TRBV6-1	-	TRBJ2-5	CASSDSGKETQYF	TGTGCCAGCAGTGACAGCGGGAAAGAGACCCAGTACTTC
-	14	TRBV7-2	few	TRBJ2-3	CASSSTWYPDTQYF	TGTGCCAGCAGCTCCACCTGGTACCCAGATACGCAGTATTTT
TRBD1	13	TRBV12-3/TRBV12-4	-	TRBJ1-1	CASTGQMNTEAFF	TGTGCCAGCACGGGACAGATGAACACTGAAGCTTTCTTT
-	13	TRBV27	few	TRBJ1-2	CATAAGVNYGYTF	TGTGCCACCGCGGCCGGGGTGAACTATGGCTACACCTTC
-	16	TRBV7-9	-	TRBJ2-3	CASSLHRGTSTDTQYF	TGTGCCAGCAGCTTACATCGGGGAACTAGCACAGATACGCAGTATTTT
-	13	TRBV3-1	-	TRBJ1-4	CATSGATNEKLFF	TGTGCCACTAGCGGAGCAACTAATGAAAAACTGTTTTTT
-	13	TRBV9	-	TRBJ2-5	CASSVDIQETQYF	TGTGCCAGCAGCGTTGACATTCAAGAGACCCAGTACTTC
-	15	TRBV15	-	TRBJ1-1	CATSAGVNPNTEAFF	TGTGCCACCAGCGCGGGGGTTAACCCGAACACTGAAGCTTTCTTT
-	16	TRBV6-5	-	TRBJ2-5	CASSYTRLTEEETQYF	TGTGCCAGCAGTTACACGAGATTGACAGAGGAAGAGACCCAGTACTTC
-	14	TRBV20-1	few	TRBJ1-2	CSAMRDGGPHGYTF	TGCAGTGCTATGCGGGACGGCGGACCTCATGGCTACACCTTC
-	14	TRBV20-1	-	TRBJ1-4	CSARAGGSNEKLFF	TGCAGTGCTAGAGCGGGGGGCTCTAATGAAAAACTGTTTTTT
TRBD1	13	TRBV29-1	few	TRBJ1-1	CSVLQGRNTEAFF	TGCAGCGTTCTACAGGGGAGGAACACTGAAGCTTTCTTT
-	14	TRBV27	-	TRBJ2-2	CASSLLRDRGELFF	TGTGCCAGCAGTTTACTACGGGACCGCGGGGAGCTGTTTTTT
-	15	TRBV3-1	-	TRBJ2-5	CASSQDPAPGQTQYF	TGTGCCAGCAGCCAAGATCCTGCCCCCGGCCAGACCCAGTACTTC
TRBD2	15	TRBV5-1	few	TRBJ2-7	CASQASSGPSYEQYF	TGCGCCAGTCAGGCGTCTAGCGGGCCTTCCTACGAGCAGTACTTC
TRBD2	14	TRBV5-1	few	TRBJ2-7	CASSSPGLDYEQYF	TGCGCCAGCAGCTCTCCGGGACTAGACTACGAGCAGTACTTC
-	14	TRBV12-3/TRBV12-4	-	TRBJ2-1	CASSSRERKYEQFF	TGTGCCAGCAGCTCCCGGGAGCGGAAATATGAGCAGTTCTTC
-	17	TRBV13	few	TRBJ1-2	CASSKLTGAGIGYGYTF	TGTGCCAGCAGCAAACTAACCGGGGCCGGTATAGGCTATGGCTACACCTTC
TRBD1	13	TRBV28	-	TRBJ2-1	CASIGTGDNEQFF	TGTGCCAGCATAGGGACAGGGGACAATGAGCAGTTCTTC
-	16	TRBV3-1	few	TRBJ2-7	CASSQDIAGPSYEQYF	TGTGCCAGCAGCCAAGATATAGCAGGGCCTTCCTACGAGCAGTACTTC
-	15	TRBV27	-	TRBJ2-7	CASRHKGEGSYEQYF	TGTGCCAGCAGGCATAAGGGTGAGGGGTCCTACGAGCAGTACTTC